This record looks at one T cell receptor (beta chain) sequence and its context. Germline V lookup: CDR1 MNHEY, CDR2 SMNVEV (reference sequence). There are 14 residues in the CDR3. The V end was cut by 10 bases, the J end by 6 bases, with 18 bases between. TCRdb keeps only in-frame clones here, not all; method: immunoSEQ multiplex PCR. Among some 140,000 clones listed, around 87% were seen once. The data derive from a study of blood T cell repertoires in COVID-19. Study as a whole: COVID-19 samples from acute and convalescent phases originated in the United States, Italy and Spain.

This TCR was recovered from a man in his forties or fifties with active COVID-19. Sequencing was carried out using peripheral blood. This chain uses TRBV27 with TRBJ1-4; a weak D match, TRBD1 (5 bases). The CDR3 DNA sequence: TGTGCCACCGGTAGGCCGGACATGTATGAAAAACTGTTTTTT. Amino acids: CATGRPDMYEKLFF.